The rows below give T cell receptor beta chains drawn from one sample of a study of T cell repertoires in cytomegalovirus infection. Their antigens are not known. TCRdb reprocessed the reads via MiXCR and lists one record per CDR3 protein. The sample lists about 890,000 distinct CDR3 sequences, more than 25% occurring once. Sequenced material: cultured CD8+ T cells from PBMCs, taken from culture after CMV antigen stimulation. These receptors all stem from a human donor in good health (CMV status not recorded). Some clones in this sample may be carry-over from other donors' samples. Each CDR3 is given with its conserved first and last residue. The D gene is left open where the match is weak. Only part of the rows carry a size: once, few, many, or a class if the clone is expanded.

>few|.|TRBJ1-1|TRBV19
TGTGCCAGTAGTATTTTGGGAGGGACTGAAGCTTTCTTT
CASSILGGTEAFF
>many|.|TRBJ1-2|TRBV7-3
TGTGCCAGCAGCTTATGGGCAGGGGATCCTGGCTACACCTTC
CASSLWAGDPGYTF
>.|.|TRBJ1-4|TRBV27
TGTGCCAGCAAGGAGGGGGGCGCCAATGAAAAACTGTTTTTT
CASKEGGANEKLFF
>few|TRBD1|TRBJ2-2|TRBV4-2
TGTGCCAGCAGCCTAGTAAATATGGCAGGGGGTACCGGGGAGCTGTTTTTT
CASSLVNMAGGTGELFF
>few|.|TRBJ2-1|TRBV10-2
TGCGCCAGCAGTGTGACAGGGACTAATGAGCAGTTCTTC
CASSVTGTNEQFF
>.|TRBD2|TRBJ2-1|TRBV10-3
TGTGCCATCAGTGGCGGCGGGGGGGCAAACAATGAGCAGTTCTTC
CAISGGGGANNEQFF
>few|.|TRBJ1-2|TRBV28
TGTGCCAGCAGTTTCTGGGGATCTGGCTATGGCTACACCTTC
CASSFWGSGYGYTF
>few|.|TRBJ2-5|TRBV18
TGTGCCAGCTCACCCACCGTGGAGGGCCAAGAGACCCAGTACTTC
CASSPTVEGQETQYF
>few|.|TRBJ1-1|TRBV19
TGTGCCAGTAGTATTGGGGCGGTGGGCACTGAAGCTTTCTTT
CASSIGAVGTEAFF
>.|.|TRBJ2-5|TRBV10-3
TGTGCCATCAGTGAGCACCAAGAGACCCAGTACTTC
CAISEHQETQYF
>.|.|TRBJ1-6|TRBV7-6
TGTGCCAGCGGCTTAGGAGGAGGGTCACCCCTCCACTTT
CASGLGGGSPLHF
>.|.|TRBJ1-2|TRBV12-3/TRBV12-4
TGTGCCAGCAACCCGATCGTAACTAAAACAGGGAATGAAGGCTACACCTTC
CASNPIVTKTGNEGYTF
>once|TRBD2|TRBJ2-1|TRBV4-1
TGCGCCAGCAGCCCCGAGCGGGGCCTTTCCTACAATGAGCAGTTCTTC
CASSPERGLSYNEQFF
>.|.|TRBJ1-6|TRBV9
TGTGCCAGCAGCGTAGCTGGGGTTGGGGCAAATTCACCCCTCCACTTT
CASSVAGVGANSPLHF
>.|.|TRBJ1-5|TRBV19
TGTGCCAGTAGTGACGACAGCGGCGAGCCCCAGCATTTT
CASSDDSGEPQHF
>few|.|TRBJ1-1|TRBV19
TGTGCCAGTAGTTGGTTAGGGACTGAAGCTTTCTTT
CASSWLGTEAFF
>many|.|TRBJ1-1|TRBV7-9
TGTGCCAGCAGCCCCCAAAACCTAAACACTGAAGCTTTCTTT
CASSPQNLNTEAFF
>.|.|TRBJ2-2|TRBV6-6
TGTGCCAGCTTGAGGTCAGGGACGGCCGGGGAGCTGTTTTTT
CASLRSGTAGELFF
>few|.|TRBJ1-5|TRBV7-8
TGTGCCAGCAGCTTAGAGACGGGGAAGGACAGAATCTATAAGAATCAGCCCCAGCATTTT
CASSLETGKDRIYKNQPQHF
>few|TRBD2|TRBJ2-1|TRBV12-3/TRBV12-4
TGTGCCAGCAGTTTTGTGGGGGGGTACAATGAGCAGTTCTTC
CASSFVGGYNEQFF
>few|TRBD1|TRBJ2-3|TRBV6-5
TGTGCCAGCAGTTACGGACAGGGCAGGAGCACAGATACGCAGTATTTT
CASSYGQGRSTDTQYF
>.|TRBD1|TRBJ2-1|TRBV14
TGTGCCAGCAGCCAAGCGGGACAGGGGTCATACAATGAGCAGTTCTTC
CASSQAGQGSYNEQFF
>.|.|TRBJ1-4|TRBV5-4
TGTGCCAGCAGCTACACGGGGGCCGGGGGACGGGAGGAAAAACTGTTTTTT
CASSYTGAGGREEKLFF
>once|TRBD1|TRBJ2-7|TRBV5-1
TGCGCCAGCAGCCTGGGACAGACCCTCGGTTACGAGCAGTACTTC
CASSLGQTLGYEQYF
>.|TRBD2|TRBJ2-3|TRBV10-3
TGTGCCATCAGTGAGCCCCAGCGGGGGCATACGCAGTATTTT
CAISEPQRGHTQYF
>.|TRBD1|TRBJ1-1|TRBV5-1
TGCGCCAGCAGCTTTGGACAGGGGGCCAACCCGCTGAATTGGAACACTGAAGCTTTCTTT
CASSFGQGANPLNWNTEAFF
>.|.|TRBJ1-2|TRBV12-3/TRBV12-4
TGTGCCAGCAGTTTACAGAGCTATAACTATGGCTACACCTTC
CASSLQSYNYGYTF
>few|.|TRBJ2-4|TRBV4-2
TGTGCCAGCAGCCAAGAAGATGACGAGACGAGCATTCAGTACTTC
CASSQEDDETSIQYF
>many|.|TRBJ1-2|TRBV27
TGTGCCAGCAGTCTTCGGGGGGGCTATGGCTACACCTTC
CASSLRGGYGYTF
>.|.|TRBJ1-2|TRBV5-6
TGTGCCAGCAGCTCTCCTCCAGGGAGCAATAACTATGGCTACACCTTC
CASSSPPGSNNYGYTF
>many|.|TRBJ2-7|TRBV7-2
TGTGCCAGCAGCTTGGTCGGGACGGGAGACTACGAGCAGTACTTC
CASSLVGTGDYEQYF
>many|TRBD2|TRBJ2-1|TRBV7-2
TGTGCCAGCAGCTTATCACTAGCGGGGGACAATGAGCAGTTCTTC
CASSLSLAGDNEQFF
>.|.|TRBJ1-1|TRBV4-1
TGCGCCAGCAGCCAAGATGAAGGAGCTGAAGCTTTCTTT
CASSQDEGAEAFF
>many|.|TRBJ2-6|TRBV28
TGTGCCAGCAGGTCTGGACTCTTCTCTGGGGCCAACGTCCTGACTTTC
CASRSGLFSGANVLTF
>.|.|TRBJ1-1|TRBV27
TGTGCCAGCATCGGGGGGTGGGATGAAGCTTTCTTT
CASIGGWDEAFF
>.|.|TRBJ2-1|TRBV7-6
TGTGCCAGCAGCATGCTCAATGAGCAGTTCTTC
CASSMLNEQFF